The present T cell receptor (beta chain) was sequenced within a study of T cell responses to AZD1222 COVID-19 vaccine. Using immunoSEQ multiplex PCR, the repertoire was profiled, and TCRdb retains in-frame clones only, with some absent. The sample contains around 83,000 clones, 90% of which appear only once. This CDR3 contains 13 residues. Trimming stripped 2 bases from V and 6 bases from J, with 10 bases between. Germline CDR1 and CDR2: SGHAT and FQNNGV. The study, taken as a whole, reports: The CD4 TCRs associated with vaccination extended across spike and predominated at 160-218 and 743-854. Clonal diversity was possibly underestimated; the donors were predominantly white British and more often female.

Regarding this clone: The target antigen is unknown.

The chain couples TRBV11-2 to TRBJ1-2, with a weak D call TRBD1 (6 bases). The sequences come from peripheral blood, collected 28 days after the second AZD1222 dose. The sequence was collected from an adult who received the AZD1222 COVID-19 vaccine. CDR3 in amino acids: CASSLWSGDGYTF. The CDR3 nucleotides read TGTGCCAGCAGCTTATGGTCAGGGGATGGCTACACCTTC.